The rows below give T cell receptor beta chains drawn from one sample of a study of T cells in Graves' hyperthyroidism and ophthalmopathy. Using its own MiXCR run on the multiplex PCR reads, TCRdb lists one record per CDR3 protein. The sample consists of under 800,000 distinct CDR3 sequences, 14% of them appearing once. Sequenced: blood. The receptors were gathered from a woman between 18 and 30 years old with Graves' hyperthyroidism. Each CDR3 is given with its conserved first and last residue. D genes are given only for firm matches. Part of the rows lack a size; the others show once, few, many or a class for expanded clones.

CDR3aa | CDR3nt | v_gene | len | j_gene | d_gene | abundance
CASSLAPWQGNTGELFF | TGTGCCAGCAGCTTAGCGCCGTGGCAGGGGAACACCGGGGAGCTGTTTTTT | TRBV7-2 | 17 | TRBJ2-2 | - | -
CAGSLIRQNTEAFF | TGTGCCGGCAGCTTAATTAGGCAGAACACTGAAGCTTTCTTT | TRBV7-3 | 14 | TRBJ1-1 | - | few
CSVGRRAYNEQFF | TGCAGCGTTGGGCGAAGAGCCTACAATGAGCAGTTCTTC | TRBV29-1 | 13 | TRBJ2-1 | - | few
CASSIGVRLSGADTQYF | TGTGCCAGTAGTATTGGGGTGAGGCTCTCAGGAGCAGATACGCAGTATTTT | TRBV19 | 17 | TRBJ2-3 | - | few
CASTQGGTEAFF | TGTGCCAGCACTCAGGGTGGCACTGAAGCTTTCTTT | TRBV6-1 | 12 | TRBJ1-1 | - | many
CSVVGTSGYNEQFF | TGCAGCGTTGTGGGGACTAGCGGTTACAATGAGCAGTTCTTC | TRBV29-1 | 14 | TRBJ2-1 | TRBD2 | many
CASSSLLGGQLFF | TGTGCCAGCAGCTCCCTATTGGGGGGGCAACTGTTTTTT | TRBV7-9 | 13 | TRBJ1-4 | - | -
CASSFLAAPMEQFF | TGTGCCAGCAGTTTCCTAGCGGCCCCAATGGAACAGTTCTTC | TRBV28 | 14 | TRBJ2-1 | TRBD2 | -
CSARAAWTNNEQFF | TGCAGTGCTAGAGCTGCGTGGACTAACAATGAGCAGTTCTTC | TRBV20-1 | 14 | TRBJ2-1 | - | few
CSVAVGQGYGYTF | TGCAGCGTTGCAGTAGGACAGGGTTATGGCTACACCTTC | TRBV29-1 | 13 | TRBJ1-2 | TRBD1 | few
CATSSSRDSQRRGYTF | TGTGCCACCAGCTCCTCCCGGGACTCTCAGCGTAGAGGCTACACCTTC | TRBV15 | 16 | TRBJ1-2 | - | many
CASSYRLAGELFF | TGTGCCAGCAGTTATCGGCTAGCCGGGGAGCTGTTTTTT | TRBV6-2/TRBV6-3 | 13 | TRBJ2-2 | - | -
CASSYSEQGGNEQFF | TGTGCCAGCAGTTACTCGGAGCAGGGAGGCAATGAGCAGTTCTTC | TRBV6-5 | 15 | TRBJ2-1 | - | -
CSAGLTSASYNEQFF | TGCAGTGCGGGCTTGACTAGCGCATCCTACAATGAGCAGTTCTTC | TRBV20-1 | 15 | TRBJ2-1 | TRBD2 | many
CSAPGLAGSGYGTQYF | TGCAGTGCTCCGGGACTAGCGGGATCAGGTTACGGGACCCAGTACTTC | TRBV20-1 | 16 | TRBJ2-5 | TRBD2 | many